The 11 T cell receptor beta chains below were found in one sample sequenced in a study of T cells in Graves' hyperthyroidism and ophthalmopathy. Amplification targeted TCR beta CDR3 regions from RNA transcripts. HTBI primers were used for first-round RT-PCR of the TCR CDR3. In TCRdb, the multiplex PCR reads were re-called with MiXCR into one record per CDR3 protein. The repertoire holds about 760,000 distinct CDR3 sequences, with over 35% as singletons. Specimen: blood. The source of these receptors is a woman in her forties with Graves' hyperthyroidism.

This clonotype was counted only a few times. This CDR3 is CASSSTDGRNQPQHF. For the CDR3, the DNA is TGTGCCAGCAGTTCCACCGACGGACGCAATCAGCCCCAGCATTTT. The rearrangement joins TRBV6-5 to TRBJ1-5; D remains unclear. From germline, CDR1 is MNHEY and CDR2 SVGAGI. The germline V and J ends were trimmed by 4 bases and 2 bases, with 12 bases remaining between them. The CDR3 totals 15 residues.

The V and J genes are TRBV2 and TRBJ2-1, with a weak D call TRBD1 (6 bases). V lost 3 bases and J lost 9, with 18 bases in between. Germline loops: CDR1 SNHLY, CDR2 FYNNEI. The CDR3 covers 15 residues. The CDR3 sequence: CASSDRTSSGVEQFF. Here the CDR3 DNA reads TGTGCCAGCAGTGATCGTACCTCCTCAGGGGTTGAGCAGTTCTTC. The full variable domain, its missing parts supplied by reference TRBV2 and TRBJ2-1, is EPEVTQTPSHQVTQMGQEVILRCVPISNHLYFYWYRQILGQKVEFLVSFYNNEISEKSEIFDDQFSVERPDGSNFTLKIRSTKLEDSAMYFCASSDRTSSGVEQFFGPGTRLTVL.

This chain joins TRBV2 and TRBJ1-5; D call uncertain. The V end was cut by 6 bases, the J end by 4 bases, with 13 bases between. Germline CDR1 and CDR2: SNHLY and FYNNEI. CDR3 length: 14 amino acids. CDR3 nucleotide sequence: TGTGCCAGCAGGACCCACTCCCGTAATCAGCCCCAGCATTTT. Residues: CASRTHSRNQPQHF.

This chain uses TRBV10-2 with TRBJ2-5, with D perhaps TRBD2 (6 bases). The CDR3 is 17 residues long. The V end lost 10 bases, the J end lost 0 bases, and 24 bases lay between the germline ends. Germline V gene sequence: CDR1 WSHSY, CDR2 SAAADI. The CDR3 sequence is CATGEIGRQIYQETQYF. In DNA form, the CDR3 reads TGCGCCACCGGGGAAATAGGGAGGCAAATATACCAAGAGACCCAGTACTTC.

The chain is built from TRBV12-5 and TRBJ1-1; D remains unclear. The CDR3 is made up of 14 amino acids. V dropped 4 bases and J dropped 0 bases, with 9 bases sitting between them. CDR1 and CDR2 from the germline V gene are LGHNT and FRNRAP. CDR3 loop: CASGSTEMNTEAFF. CDR3 in DNA: TGTGCTAGTGGTTCGACGGAAATGAACACTGAAGCTTTCTTT.

This chain uses TRBV25-1 with TRBJ2-7; the match to TRBD2 covers 11 bases. This CDR3 region has 14 residues. CDR1 MGHDK and CDR2 SYGVNS come from the germline V gene. V dropped 8 bases and J dropped 7; count of bases not matched to a gene: 10. The CDR3 here is CASALLAGAREQYF. The CDR3 region has the DNA TGTGCCAGCGCCCTACTAGCGGGAGCACGGGAGCAGTACTTC.

As concerns this clonotype: One junction end disagrees with the germline gene, perhaps due to a read error. This chain connects TRBV6-5 to TRBJ2-2, with 11 bases identical to TRBD2. The CDR3 is 15 residues long. In germline, CDR1 is MNHEY, CDR2 SVGAGI. This CDR3 reads CAGSWGLAETGELFF. As DNA, the CDR3 is TGTGCCGGCAGTTGGGGACTAGCGGAAACCGGGGAGCTGTTTTTT.

There are many counts of this clonotype. This chain connects TRBV2 to TRBJ1-6; no clear D. CDR1 and CDR2 (germline): SNHLY, FYNNEI. Trimming shortened V by 7 bases and J by 10 bases, and 11 bases separated the two germline ends. The CDR3 is 12 amino acids. The CDR3 sequence: CASKRVESPLHF. Written as DNA, the CDR3 is TGTGCCAGCAAGAGGGTGGAGTCACCCCTCCACTTT.

For the CDR3, the DNA is TGTGCCAGCAGCTTCGCAGGGGGTCCAAACTATGGCTACACCTTC. Translation: CASSFAGGPNYGYTF. The rearrangement links TRBV7-2 to TRBJ1-2; the match to TRBD1 covers 7 bases. The CDR3 is made up of 15 amino acids. J was trimmed by 2 bases and V by 3 bases; bases with no gene match: 6. Per the germline V gene, CDR1 is SGHTA and CDR2 is FQGNSA.

This clonotype was counted between two and nine times. The chain has TRBV6-5 and TRBJ1-2; 7 bases align to TRBD1. Unmatched junction bases numbered 7, after V lost 5 bases and J lost 1 base. The CDR3 is 15 amino acids. Germline loops: CDR1 MNHEY, CDR2 SVGAGI. CDR3 protein: CASSTTGTVNYGYTF. DNA of the CDR3: TGTGCCAGCAGTACCACCGGGACAGTTAACTATGGCTACACCTTC.

The chain combines TRBV7-2 with TRBJ1-3; the D is unclear. V lost 5 bases to trimming and J lost 0 bases, with 17 bases between them. CDR1 SGHTA and CDR2 FQGNSA come from the germline V gene. This CDR3 contains 17 residues. CDR3 bases: TGTGCCAGCAGCAAAGGTCTGACCGAAAGCTCTGGAAACACCATATATTTT. The encoded protein is CASSKGLTESSGNTIYF.